The present T cell receptor (beta chain) was sequenced within a study of human versus mouse CDR3 diversity and MHC coevolution. Turning to the study itself: Reported immunoSEQ sensitivity was one in 200,000 T cells, with reduced amplification bias. Each sample yielded roughly 5.5 x 10^6 to 1.8 x 10^7 valid reads.

Losses at the gene ends were 6 bases for V and 10 bases for J; bases not matched to a gene: 9. The CDR3 loop spans 14 amino acids. Germline V lookup: CDR1 MNHEY, CDR2 SMNVEV (reference sequence). Generated by immunoSEQ multiplex PCR, the TCRdb table keeps only in-frame clones and is missing some. The sample carries roughly 80,000 clones, approximately 90% recorded once. This TCR was sampled from a person aged 25 to 69 in good health. The rearrangement links TRBV27 to TRBJ1-6, with 7 bases aligning to TRBD1. What was sequenced was naive CD4+ T cells from blood. Subset meaning: CD45RO-negative CD62L-positive naive CD4 T cells. The CDR3, as DNA: TGTGCCAGCAGCCCCAGGGGGTTAGGATCACCCCTCCACTTT. It codes for CASSPRGLGSPLHF.